This TCR beta chain was captured by sequencing in a study of CD8 T cells in Susac syndrome. Germline values: CDR1 SGHTA, CDR2 FQGNSA. There are 16 residues in the CDR3. The V and J ends lost 1 base and 0 bases respectively, with 9 bases between them. This clonotype has only a few counts. 0.5 to 1 ug RNA was reverse transcribed with random hexamers. It was immunoSEQ multiplex PCR that amplified TCR beta CDR3 across 54 Vbeta and 13 Jbeta. TCRdb passed the immunoSEQ multiplex PCR reads through MiXCR, listing each CDR3 protein once. The sample records about 290,000 distinct CDR3 sequences, roughly 85% being singletons.

The sequence was collected from a human donor with multiple sclerosis. The sample consisted of CD8+ T cells from PBMCs. The J gene is TRBJ2-2, the V gene TRBV7-2, with unresolved D. The CDR3 nucleotides read TGTGCCAGCAGCTTAGGGGTGAGAGCGAACACCGGGGAGCTGTTTTTT. Its translation: CASSLGVRANTGELFF.